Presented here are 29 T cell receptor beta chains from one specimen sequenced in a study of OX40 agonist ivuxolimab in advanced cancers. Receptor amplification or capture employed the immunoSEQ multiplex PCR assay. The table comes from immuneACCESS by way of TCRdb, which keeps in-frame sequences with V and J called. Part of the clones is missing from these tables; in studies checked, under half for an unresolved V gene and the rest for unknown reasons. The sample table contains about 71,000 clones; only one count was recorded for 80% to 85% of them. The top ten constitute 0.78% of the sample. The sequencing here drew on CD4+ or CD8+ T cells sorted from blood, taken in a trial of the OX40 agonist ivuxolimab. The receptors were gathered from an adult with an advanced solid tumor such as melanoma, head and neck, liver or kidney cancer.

For the CDR3, the DNA is TGTGCCAGCAGCGTGAGGCAGGGTGGGGACATTCAGTACTTC. It yields the protein CASSVRQGGDIQYF. This chain links TRBV9 with TRBJ2-4; possible D gene TRBD1, 5 bases. This CDR3 region has 14 residues. Trimming took 2 bases from V and 8 from J, leaving 14 bases between them. Germline V gives CDR1 SGDLS, CDR2 YYNGEE. Together with reference TRBV9 and TRBJ2-4, the CDR3 gives the full variable domain: DSGVTQTPKHLITATGQRVTLRCSPRSGDLSVYWYQQSLDQGLQFLIQYYNGEERAKGNILERFSAQQFPDLHSELNLSSLELGDSALYFCASSVRQGGDIQYFGAGTRLSVL.

As DNA, the CDR3 is TGTGCCAGCAGCTCCACCGGGGAAAACACAGATACGCAGTATTTT. It translates to CASSSTGENTDTQYF. This rearrangement joins TRBV7-2 to TRBJ2-3; the D gene is possibly TRBD2 (5 bases). V was shortened by 4 bases and J by 2 bases, with 13 bases between the two germline ends. The CDR3 consists of 15 residues. Germline CDR1 and CDR2: SGHTA and FQGNSA.

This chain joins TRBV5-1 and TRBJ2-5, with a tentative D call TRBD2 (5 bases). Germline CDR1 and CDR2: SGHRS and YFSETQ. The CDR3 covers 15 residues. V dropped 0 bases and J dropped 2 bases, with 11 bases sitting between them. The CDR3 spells CASSLGSAPQETQYF. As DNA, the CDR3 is TGCGCCAGCAGCTTGGGTAGCGCCCCTCAAGAGACCCAGTACTTC.

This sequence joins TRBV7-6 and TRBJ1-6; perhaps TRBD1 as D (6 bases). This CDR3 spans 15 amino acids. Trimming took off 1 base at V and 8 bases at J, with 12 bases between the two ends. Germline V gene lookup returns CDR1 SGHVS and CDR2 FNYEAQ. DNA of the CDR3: TGTGCCAGCAGCTTAGTCCAGGGGAGTCATTCACCCCTCCACTTT. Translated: CASSLVQGSHSPLHF.

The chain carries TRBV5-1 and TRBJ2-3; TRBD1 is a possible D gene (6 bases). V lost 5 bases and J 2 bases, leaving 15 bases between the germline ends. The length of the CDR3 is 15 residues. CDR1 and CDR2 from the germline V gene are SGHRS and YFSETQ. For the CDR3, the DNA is TGCGCCAGCAGTGGGGGCAGGGGAACCACAGATACGCAGTATTTT. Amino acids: CASSGGRGTTDTQYF.

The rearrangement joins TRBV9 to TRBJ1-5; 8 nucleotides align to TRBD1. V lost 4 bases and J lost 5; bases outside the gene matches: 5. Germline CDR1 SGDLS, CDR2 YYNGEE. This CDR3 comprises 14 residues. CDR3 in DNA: TGTGCCAGCAGCCCTACAGGGGGTCATCAGCCCCAGCATTTT. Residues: CASSPTGGHQPQHF.

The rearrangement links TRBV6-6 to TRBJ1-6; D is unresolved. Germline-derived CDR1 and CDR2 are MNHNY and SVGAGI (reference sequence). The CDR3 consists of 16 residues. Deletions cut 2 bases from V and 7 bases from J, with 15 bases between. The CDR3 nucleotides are TGTGCCAGCAGTTACACACAACCGTGGCAGAATTCACCCCTCCACTTT. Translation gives CASSYTQPWQNSPLHF.

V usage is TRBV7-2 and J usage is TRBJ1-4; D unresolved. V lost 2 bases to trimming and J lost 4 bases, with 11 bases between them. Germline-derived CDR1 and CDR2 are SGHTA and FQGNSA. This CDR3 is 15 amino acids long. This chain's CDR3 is CASSLHAGNNEKLFF. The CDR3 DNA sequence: TGTGCCAGCAGCTTACATGCCGGAAATAATGAAAAACTGTTTTTT.

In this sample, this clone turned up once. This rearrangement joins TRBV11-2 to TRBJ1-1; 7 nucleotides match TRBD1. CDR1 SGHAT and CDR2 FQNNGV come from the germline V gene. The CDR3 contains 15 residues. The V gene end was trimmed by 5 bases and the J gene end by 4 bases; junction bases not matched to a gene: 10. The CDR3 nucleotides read TGTGCCAGCAGCCCTCAGGGGGGGGGACTCACTGAAGCTTTCTTT. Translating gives CASSPQGGGLTEAFF.

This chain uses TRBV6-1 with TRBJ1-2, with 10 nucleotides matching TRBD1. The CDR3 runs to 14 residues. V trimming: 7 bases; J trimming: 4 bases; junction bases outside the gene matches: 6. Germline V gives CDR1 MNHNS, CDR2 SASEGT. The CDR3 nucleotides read TGTGCCAGCACTTCCGGGACAGGGGTCTATGGCTACACCTTC. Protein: CASTSGTGVYGYTF.

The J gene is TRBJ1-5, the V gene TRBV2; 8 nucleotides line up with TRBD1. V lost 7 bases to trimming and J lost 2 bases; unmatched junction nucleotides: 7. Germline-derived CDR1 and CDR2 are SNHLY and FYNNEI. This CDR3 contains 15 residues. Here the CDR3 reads CASTATGDGNQPQHF. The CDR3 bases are TGTGCCAGCACCGCGACAGGGGACGGCAATCAGCCCCAGCATTTT.

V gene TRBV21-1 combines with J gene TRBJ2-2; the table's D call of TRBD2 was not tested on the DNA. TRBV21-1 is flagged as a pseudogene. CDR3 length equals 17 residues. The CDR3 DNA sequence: TGTGCCAGCAGCAAAGGGTTAGCGGGCGCGAACACCGGGGAGCTGTTTTTT. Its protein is CASSKGLAGANTGELFF.

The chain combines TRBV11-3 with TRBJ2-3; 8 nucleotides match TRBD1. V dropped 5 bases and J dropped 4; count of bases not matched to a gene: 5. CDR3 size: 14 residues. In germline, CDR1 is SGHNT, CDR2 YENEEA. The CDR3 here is CASSDRTGPDTQYF. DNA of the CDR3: TGTGCCAGCAGCGATAGGACAGGGCCAGATACGCAGTATTTT.

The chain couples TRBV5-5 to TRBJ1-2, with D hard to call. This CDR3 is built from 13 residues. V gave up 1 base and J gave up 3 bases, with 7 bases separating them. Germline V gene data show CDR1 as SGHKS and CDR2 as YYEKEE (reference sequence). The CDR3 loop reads CASSLNRDYGYTF. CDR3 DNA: TGTGCCAGCAGCTTGAACCGCGACTATGGCTACACCTTC.

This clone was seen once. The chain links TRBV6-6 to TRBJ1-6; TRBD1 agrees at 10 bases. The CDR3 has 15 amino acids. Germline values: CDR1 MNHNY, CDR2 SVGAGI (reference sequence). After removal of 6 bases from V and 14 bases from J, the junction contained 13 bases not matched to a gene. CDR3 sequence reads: CASSKPGQGRSSLHF. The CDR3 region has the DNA TGTGCCAGCAGCAAACCGGGACAGGGGAGGTCATCCCTCCACTTT.

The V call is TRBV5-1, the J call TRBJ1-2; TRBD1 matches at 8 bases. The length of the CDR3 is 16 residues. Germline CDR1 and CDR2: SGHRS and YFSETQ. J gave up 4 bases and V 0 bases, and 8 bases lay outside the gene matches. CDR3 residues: CASSLAGQGGGYGYTF. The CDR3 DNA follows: TGCGCCAGCAGCTTGGCTGGACAGGGAGGTGGCTATGGCTACACCTTC.

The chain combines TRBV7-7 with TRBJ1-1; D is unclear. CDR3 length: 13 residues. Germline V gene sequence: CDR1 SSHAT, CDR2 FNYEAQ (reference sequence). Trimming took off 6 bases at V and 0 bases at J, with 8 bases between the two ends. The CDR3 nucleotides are TGTGCCAGCAGTCCTGGTCTGAACACTGAAGCTTTCTTT. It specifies CASSPGLNTEAFF.

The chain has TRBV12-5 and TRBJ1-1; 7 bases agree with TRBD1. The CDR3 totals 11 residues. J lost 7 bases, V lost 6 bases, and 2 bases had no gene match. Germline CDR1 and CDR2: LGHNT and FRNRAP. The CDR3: CASGYRGEAFF. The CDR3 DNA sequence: TGTGCTAGTGGATACAGGGGTGAAGCTTTCTTT.

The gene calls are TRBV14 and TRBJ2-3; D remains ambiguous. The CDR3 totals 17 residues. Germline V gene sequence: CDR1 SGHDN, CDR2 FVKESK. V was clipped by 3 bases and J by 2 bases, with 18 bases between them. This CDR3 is CASSHLTLLEDTDTQYF. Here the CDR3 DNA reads TGTGCCAGCAGCCATCTTACTCTCCTAGAAGACACAGATACGCAGTATTTT. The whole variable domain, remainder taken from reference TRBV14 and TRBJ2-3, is EAGVTQFPSHSVIEKGQTVTLRCDPISGHDNLYWYRRVMGKEIKFLLHFVKESKQDESGMPNNRFLAERTGGTYSTLKVQPAELEDSGVYFCASSHLTLLEDTDTQYFGPGTRLTVL.

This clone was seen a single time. The CDR3 region is CASSLDQGATEAFF. DNA of the CDR3: TGTGCCAGCAGCTTAGATCAGGGTGCCACTGAAGCTTTCTTT. The rearrangement links TRBV7-6 to TRBJ1-1, with D maybe TRBD1 (5 bases). The CDR3 is made up of 14 amino acids. Trimming shortened V by 1 base and J by 4 bases, and 10 bases separated the two germline ends. The germline V gene has CDR1 SGHVS and CDR2 FNYEAQ.

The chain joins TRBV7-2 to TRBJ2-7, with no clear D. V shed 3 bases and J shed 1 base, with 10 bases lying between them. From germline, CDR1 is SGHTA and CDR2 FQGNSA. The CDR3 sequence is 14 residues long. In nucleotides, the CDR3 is TGTGCCAGCAGCTTGGTCACGGAGTCCTACGAGCAGTACTTC. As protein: CASSLVTESYEQYF.

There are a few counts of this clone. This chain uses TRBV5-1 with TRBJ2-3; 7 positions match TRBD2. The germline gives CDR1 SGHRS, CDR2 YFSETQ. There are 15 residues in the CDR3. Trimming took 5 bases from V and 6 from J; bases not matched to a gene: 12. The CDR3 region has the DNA TGCGCCAGCAGTCTGGAGGCTCTTAGCGGGGATACGCAGTATTTT. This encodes CASSLEALSGDTQYF.

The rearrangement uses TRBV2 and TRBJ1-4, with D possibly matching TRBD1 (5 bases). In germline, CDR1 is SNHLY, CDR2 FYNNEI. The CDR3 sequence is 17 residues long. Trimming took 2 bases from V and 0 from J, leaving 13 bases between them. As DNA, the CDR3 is TGTGCCAGCAGTGAAATAGGGAGGGGATCAACTAATGAAAAACTGTTTTTT. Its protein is CASSEIGRGSTNEKLFF. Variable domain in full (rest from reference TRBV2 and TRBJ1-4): EPEVTQTPSHQVTQMGQEVILRCVPISNHLYFYWYRQILGQKVEFLVSFYNNEISEKSEIFDDQFSVERPDGSNFTLKIRSTKLEDSAMYFCASSEIGRGSTNEKLFFGSGTQLSVL.

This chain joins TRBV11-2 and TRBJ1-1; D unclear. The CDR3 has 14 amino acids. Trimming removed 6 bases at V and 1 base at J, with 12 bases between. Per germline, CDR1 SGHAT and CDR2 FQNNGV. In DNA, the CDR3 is TGTGCCAGCAGTATGATACAGACGAACACTGAAGCTTTCTTT. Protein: CASSMIQTNTEAFF. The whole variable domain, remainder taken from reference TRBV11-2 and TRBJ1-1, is EAGVAQSPRYKIIEKRQSVAFWCNPISGHATLYWYQQILGQGPKLLIQFQNNGVVDDSQLPKDRFSAERLKGVDSTLKIQPAKLEDSAVYLCASSMIQTNTEAFFGQGTRLTVV.

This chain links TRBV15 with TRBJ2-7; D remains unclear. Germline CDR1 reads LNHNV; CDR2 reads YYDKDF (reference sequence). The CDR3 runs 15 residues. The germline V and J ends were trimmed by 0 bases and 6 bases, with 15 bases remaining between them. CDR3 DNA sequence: TGTGCCACCAGCAGAGATTTTGAAGGGATGGCCGAGCAGTACTTC. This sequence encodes CATSRDFEGMAEQYF.

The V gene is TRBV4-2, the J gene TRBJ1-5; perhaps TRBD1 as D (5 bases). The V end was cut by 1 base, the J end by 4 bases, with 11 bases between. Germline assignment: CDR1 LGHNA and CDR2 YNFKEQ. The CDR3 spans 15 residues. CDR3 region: CASSQGGRTNQPQHF. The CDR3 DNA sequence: TGTGCCAGCAGCCAAGGGGGCCGAACAAATCAGCCCCAGCATTTT.

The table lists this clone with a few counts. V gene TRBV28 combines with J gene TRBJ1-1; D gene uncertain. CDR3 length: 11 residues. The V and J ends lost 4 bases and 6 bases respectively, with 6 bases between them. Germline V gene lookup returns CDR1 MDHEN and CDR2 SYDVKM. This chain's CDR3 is CASSSTSEAFF. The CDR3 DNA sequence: TGTGCCAGCAGTTCGACGTCTGAAGCTTTCTTT.

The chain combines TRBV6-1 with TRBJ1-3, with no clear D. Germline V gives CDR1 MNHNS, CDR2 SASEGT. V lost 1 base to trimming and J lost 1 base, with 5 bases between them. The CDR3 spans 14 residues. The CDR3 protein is CASSEGRSGNTIYF. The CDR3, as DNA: TGTGCCAGCAGTGAAGGACGGTCTGGAAACACCATATATTTT.

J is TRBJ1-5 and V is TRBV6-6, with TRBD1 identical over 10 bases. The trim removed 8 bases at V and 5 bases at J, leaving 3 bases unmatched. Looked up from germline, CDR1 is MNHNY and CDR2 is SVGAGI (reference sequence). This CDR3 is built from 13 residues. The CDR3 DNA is TGTGCCAGCCGGGACAGGGGAGATCAGCCCCAGCATTTT. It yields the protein CASRDRGDQPQHF.